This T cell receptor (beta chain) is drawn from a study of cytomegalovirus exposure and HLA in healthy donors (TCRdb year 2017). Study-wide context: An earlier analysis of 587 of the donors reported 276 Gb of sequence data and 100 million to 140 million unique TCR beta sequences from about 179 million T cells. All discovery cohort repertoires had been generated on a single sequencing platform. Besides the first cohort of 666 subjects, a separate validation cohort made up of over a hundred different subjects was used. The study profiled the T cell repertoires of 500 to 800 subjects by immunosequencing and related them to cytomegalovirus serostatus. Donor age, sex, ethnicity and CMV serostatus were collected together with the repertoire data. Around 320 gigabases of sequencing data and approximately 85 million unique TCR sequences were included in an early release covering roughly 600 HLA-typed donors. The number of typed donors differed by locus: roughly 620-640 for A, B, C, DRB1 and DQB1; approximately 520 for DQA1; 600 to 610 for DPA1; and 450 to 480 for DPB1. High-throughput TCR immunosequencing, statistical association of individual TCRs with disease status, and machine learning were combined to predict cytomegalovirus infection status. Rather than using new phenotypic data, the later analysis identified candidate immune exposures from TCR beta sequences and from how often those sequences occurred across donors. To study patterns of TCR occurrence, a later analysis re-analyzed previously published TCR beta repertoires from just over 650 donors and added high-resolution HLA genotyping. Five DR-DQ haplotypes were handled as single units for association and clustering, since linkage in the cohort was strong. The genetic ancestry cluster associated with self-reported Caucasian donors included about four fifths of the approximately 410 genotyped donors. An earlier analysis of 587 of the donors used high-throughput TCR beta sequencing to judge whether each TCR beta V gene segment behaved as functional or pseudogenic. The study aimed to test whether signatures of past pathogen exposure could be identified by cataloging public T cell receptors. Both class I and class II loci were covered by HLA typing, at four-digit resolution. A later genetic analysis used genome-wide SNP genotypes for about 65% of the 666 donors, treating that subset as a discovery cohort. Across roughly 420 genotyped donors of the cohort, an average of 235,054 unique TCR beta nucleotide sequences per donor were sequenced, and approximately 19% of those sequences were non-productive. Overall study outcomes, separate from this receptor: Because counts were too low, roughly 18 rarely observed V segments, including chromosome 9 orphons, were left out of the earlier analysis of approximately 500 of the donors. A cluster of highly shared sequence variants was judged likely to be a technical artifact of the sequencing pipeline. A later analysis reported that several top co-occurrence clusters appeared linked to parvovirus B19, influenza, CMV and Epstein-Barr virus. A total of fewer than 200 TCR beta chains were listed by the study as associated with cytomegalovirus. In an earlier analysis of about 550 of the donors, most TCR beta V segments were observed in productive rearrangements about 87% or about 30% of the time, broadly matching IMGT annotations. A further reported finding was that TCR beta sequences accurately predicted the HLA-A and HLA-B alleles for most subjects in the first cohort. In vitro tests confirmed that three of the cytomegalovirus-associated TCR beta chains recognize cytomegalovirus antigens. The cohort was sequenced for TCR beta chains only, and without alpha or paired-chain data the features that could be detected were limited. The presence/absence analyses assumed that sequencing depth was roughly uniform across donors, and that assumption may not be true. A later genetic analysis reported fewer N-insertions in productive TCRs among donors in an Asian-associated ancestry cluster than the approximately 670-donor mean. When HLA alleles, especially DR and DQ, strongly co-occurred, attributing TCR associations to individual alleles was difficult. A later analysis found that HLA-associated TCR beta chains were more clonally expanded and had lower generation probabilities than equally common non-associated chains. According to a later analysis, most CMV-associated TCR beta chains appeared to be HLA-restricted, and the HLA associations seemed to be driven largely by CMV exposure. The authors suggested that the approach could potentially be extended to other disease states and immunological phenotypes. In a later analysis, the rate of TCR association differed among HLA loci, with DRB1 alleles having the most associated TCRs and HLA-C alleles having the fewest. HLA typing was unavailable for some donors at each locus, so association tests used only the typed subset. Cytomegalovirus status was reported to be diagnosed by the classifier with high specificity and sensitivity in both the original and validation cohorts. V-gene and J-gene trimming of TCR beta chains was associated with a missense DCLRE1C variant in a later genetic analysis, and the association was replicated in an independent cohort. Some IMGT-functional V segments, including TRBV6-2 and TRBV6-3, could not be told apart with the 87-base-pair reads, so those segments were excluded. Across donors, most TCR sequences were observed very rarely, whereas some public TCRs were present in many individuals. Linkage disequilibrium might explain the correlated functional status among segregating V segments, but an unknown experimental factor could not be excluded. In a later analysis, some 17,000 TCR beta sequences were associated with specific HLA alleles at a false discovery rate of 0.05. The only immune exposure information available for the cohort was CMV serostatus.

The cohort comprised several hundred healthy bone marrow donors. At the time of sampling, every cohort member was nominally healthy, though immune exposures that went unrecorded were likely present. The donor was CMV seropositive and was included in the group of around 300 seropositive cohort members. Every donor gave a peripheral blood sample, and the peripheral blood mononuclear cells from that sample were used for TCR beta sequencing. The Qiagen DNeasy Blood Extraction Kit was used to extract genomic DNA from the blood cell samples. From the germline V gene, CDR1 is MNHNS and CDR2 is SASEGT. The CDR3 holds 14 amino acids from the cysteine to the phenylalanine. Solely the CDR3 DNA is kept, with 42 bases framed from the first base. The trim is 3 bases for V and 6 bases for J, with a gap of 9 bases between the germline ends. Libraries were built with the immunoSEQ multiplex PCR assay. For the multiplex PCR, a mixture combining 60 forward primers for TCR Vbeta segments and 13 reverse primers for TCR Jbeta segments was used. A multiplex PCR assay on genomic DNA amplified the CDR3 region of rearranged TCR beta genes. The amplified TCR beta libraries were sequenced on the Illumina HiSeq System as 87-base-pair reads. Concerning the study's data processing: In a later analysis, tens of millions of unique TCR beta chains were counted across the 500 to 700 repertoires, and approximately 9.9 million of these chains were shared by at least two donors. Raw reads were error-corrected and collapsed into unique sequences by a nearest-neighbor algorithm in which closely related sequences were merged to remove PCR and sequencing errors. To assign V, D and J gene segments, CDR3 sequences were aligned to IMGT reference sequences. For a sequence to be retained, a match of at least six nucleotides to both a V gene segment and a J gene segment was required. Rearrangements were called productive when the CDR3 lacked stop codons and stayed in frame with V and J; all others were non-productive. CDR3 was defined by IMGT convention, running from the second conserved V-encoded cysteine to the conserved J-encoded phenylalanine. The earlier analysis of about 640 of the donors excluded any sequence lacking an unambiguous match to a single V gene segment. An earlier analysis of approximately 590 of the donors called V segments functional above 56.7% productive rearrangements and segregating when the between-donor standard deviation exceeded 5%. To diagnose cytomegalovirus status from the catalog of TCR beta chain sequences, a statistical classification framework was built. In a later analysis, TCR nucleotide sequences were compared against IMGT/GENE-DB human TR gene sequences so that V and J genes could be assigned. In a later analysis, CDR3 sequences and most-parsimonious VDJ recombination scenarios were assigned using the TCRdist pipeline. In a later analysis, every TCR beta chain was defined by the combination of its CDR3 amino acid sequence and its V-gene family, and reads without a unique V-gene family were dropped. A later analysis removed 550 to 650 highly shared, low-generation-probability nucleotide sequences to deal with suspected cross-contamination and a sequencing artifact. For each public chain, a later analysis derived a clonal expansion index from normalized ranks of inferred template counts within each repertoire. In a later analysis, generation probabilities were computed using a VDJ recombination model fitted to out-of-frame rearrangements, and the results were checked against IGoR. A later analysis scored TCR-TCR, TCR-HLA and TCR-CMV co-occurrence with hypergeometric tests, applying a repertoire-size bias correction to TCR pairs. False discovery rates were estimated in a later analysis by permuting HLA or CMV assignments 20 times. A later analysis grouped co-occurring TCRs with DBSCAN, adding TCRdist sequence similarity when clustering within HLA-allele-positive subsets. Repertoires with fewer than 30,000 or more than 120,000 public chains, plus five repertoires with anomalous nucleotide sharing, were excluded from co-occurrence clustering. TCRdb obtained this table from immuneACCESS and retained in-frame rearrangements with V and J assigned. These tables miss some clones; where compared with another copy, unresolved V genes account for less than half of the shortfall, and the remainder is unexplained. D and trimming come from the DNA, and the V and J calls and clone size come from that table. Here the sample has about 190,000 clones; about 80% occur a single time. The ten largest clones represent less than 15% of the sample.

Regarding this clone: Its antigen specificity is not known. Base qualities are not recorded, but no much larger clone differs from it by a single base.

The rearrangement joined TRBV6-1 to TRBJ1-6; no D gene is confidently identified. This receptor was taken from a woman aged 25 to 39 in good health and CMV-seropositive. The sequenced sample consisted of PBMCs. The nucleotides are TGTGCCAGCAGTGACAGGATCGCTAATTCACCCCTCCACTTT. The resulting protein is CASSDRIANSPLHF.